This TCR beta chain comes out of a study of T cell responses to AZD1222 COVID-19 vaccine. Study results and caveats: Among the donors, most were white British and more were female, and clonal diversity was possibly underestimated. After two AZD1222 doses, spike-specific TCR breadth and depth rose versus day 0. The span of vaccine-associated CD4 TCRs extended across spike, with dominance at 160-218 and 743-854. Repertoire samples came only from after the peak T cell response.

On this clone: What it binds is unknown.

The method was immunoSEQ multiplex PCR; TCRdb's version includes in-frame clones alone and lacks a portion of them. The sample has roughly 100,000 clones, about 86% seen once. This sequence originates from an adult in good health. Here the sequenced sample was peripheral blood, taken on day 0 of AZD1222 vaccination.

The CDR3: CASSILGQGNGYTF. The CDR3 nucleotides read TGTGCCAGTAGTATTCTAGGACAGGGGAATGGCTACACCTTC. V is TRBV19 and J is TRBJ1-2, with 9 bases identical to TRBD1. The CDR3 sequence is 14 residues long. V shed 3 bases, J shed 6 bases, and the junction held 5 bases outside the gene matches. The germline CDR1 and CDR2 sequences are LNHDA and SQIVND (reference sequence).